One sample yielded the 21 T cell receptor beta chains listed below, sequenced in a study of graft-versus-host responses after intestinal transplantation (dated by TCRdb to the early 2020s). Their target antigens are unknown. In light of the paper, this sample's time point label describes: cells obtained before transplantation from donor or recipient. Receptor amplification or capture employed the immunoSEQ multiplex PCR assay. TCRdb's version of the immuneACCESS table is confined to in-frame rearrangements and falls short of the full clone set. An unresolved V gene accounts for under half of the shortfall where checked; the remainder is of unknown origin. Present in this sample are roughly 100,000 clones, roughly 93% of which were seen just once. Under 1.5% of the sample is taken by the ten largest. The source material was unstimulated CD8+ T cells sorted from spleen or lymph node cells, sampled before intestinal transplant. The receptors shown here come from a human donor who received an intestinal transplant.

The J gene is TRBJ2-3, the V gene TRBV27; no definite D call. Trimming shortened V by 2 bases and J by 6 bases, and 9 bases separated the two germline ends. The CDR3 contains 13 residues. Germline CDR1 is MNHEY and CDR2 is SMNVEV (reference sequence). The CDR3 reads CASSLLAHDTQYF. CDR3 nucleotides: TGTGCCAGCAGTTTACTCGCTCACGATACGCAGTATTTT.

This clone was counted once. This chain uses TRBV18 with TRBJ2-5; D remains unclear. The end of the DNA is better explained by TRBJ2-7, so the J call may be wrong. The germline CDR1 and CDR2 sequences are KGHSH and LQKENI. This CDR3 comprises 13 residues. DNA for the CDR3: TGTGCCAGCTCACCAGTGAAACTCCACGAGCAGTACTTC. Residues: CASSPVKLHEQYF.

The chain is built from TRBV10-3 and TRBJ1-2, with D possibly matching TRBD1 (6 bases). This CDR3 has 17 residues. V lost 7 bases to trimming and J lost 0 bases, with 21 bases between them. Germline CDR1 is ENHRY and CDR2 is SYGVKD. CDR3 DNA sequence: TGTGCCATCATAGGGGGACCCTTATTCCTACCTAACTATGGCTACACCTTC. Amino acids: CAIIGGPLFLPNYGYTF.

This chain links TRBV2 with TRBJ1-5; unclear D gene. CDR1 is SNHLY, CDR2 FYNNEI, per germline. V was shortened by 2 bases and J by 0 bases, with 11 bases between the two germline ends. The CDR3 contains 16 residues. The DNA of the CDR3 is TGTGCCAGCAGTGAATGGACGTCCATTAGCAATCAGCCCCAGCATTTT. This encodes CASSEWTSISNQPQHF.

The rearrangement links TRBV9 to TRBJ2-3; TRBD1 aligns across 7 bases. CDR1 and CDR2 from the germline V gene are SGDLS and YYNGEE. The V gene end was trimmed by 3 bases and the J gene end by 14 bases; junction bases not matched to a gene: 6. The CDR3 is 11 residues long. The CDR3 sequence is CASSDGTALYF. DNA of the CDR3: TGTGCCAGCAGCGACGGGACAGCCCTGTATTTT. The variable domain in full, with the rest retrieved from reference TRBV9 and TRBJ2-3, is DSGVTQTPKHLITATGQRVTLRCSPRSGDLSVYWYQQSLDQGLQFLIQYYNGEERAKGNILERFSAQQFPDLHSELNLSSLELGDSALYFCASSDGTALYFGPGTRLTVL.

This clone was counted between two and nine times. The rearrangement links TRBV6-1 to TRBJ1-4, with unresolved D. CDR3 length equals 16 residues. The V and J ends lost 3 bases and 0 bases respectively, with 11 bases between them. Looked up from germline, CDR1 is MNHNS and CDR2 is SASEGT. The CDR3 loop is CASSDYTITTNEKLFF. DNA of the CDR3: TGTGCCAGCAGTGACTACACAATAACAACTAATGAAAAACTGTTTTTT.

V is TRBV6-1 and J is TRBJ1-2; D uncertain. The V end lost 0 bases, the J end lost 3 bases, and 11 bases lay between the germline ends. Per germline, CDR1 MNHNS and CDR2 SASEGT. This CDR3 region has 15 residues. The CDR3 nucleotides are TGTGCCAGCAGTGAAGCGACAAGGGCCCACTATGGCTACACCTTC. Protein: CASSEATRAHYGYTF.

The rearrangement joins TRBV2 to TRBJ1-3; no clear D gene. The V and J ends lost 6 bases and 0 bases respectively, with 12 bases between them. CDR1 is SNHLY, CDR2 FYNNEI, per germline. CDR3 length equals 15 residues. CDR3 amino acids: CASSHGASSGNTIYF. The CDR3 DNA is TGTGCCAGCAGCCACGGAGCCAGCTCTGGAAACACCATATATTTT.

This clone was counted once. The chain couples TRBV9 to TRBJ2-3; 9 nucleotides line up with TRBD2. The junction had 15 bases not matched to a gene; V was cut back by 4 bases and J by 6 bases. The germline V gene encodes CDR1 SGDLS and CDR2 YYNGEE. There are 17 residues in the CDR3. The CDR3 is CASSPRGSGGQGDTQYF. DNA for the CDR3: TGTGCCAGCAGCCCCCGGGGGAGCGGGGGGCAGGGTGATACGCAGTATTTT.

This chain links TRBV5-6 with TRBJ1-2, with 9 positions matching TRBD1. The V gene end was trimmed by 4 bases and the J gene end by 1 base; junction bases not matched to a gene: 11. This CDR3 is 17 amino acids long. The germline CDR1 and CDR2 sequences are SGHDT and YYEEEE. The CDR3 region has the DNA TGTGCCAGCAGCCCTACTACAGGGGGCGAAAATAACTATGGCTACACCTTC. Protein sequence: CASSPTTGGENNYGYTF.

The V gene is TRBV19, the J gene TRBJ2-7, with 9 bases lining up with TRBD1. The CDR3 totals 14 residues. The germline CDR1 and CDR2 sequences are LNHDA and SQIVND (reference sequence). Trimming cost V 6 bases and J 6 bases; bases outside gene matches: 9. CDR3 DNA sequence: TGTGCCAGTAGCACCGGGACAGGGACCGTCGAGCAGTACTTC. It codes for CASSTGTGTVEQYF.

This clone has a handful of counts. The chain joins TRBV19 to TRBJ2-7; D uncertain. V lost 5 bases, J lost 3 bases, and 11 bases lay in between. This CDR3 contains 13 residues. Germline-derived CDR1 and CDR2 are LNHDA and SQIVND (reference sequence). The CDR3 DNA reads TGTGCCAGTAGTCCCCGGGTGAGCTACGAGCAGTACTTC. This sequence encodes CASSPRVSYEQYF.

The gene calls are TRBV6-5 and TRBJ2-1; D is uncertain. Looked up from germline, CDR1 is MNHEY and CDR2 is SVGAGI. V lost 5 bases to trimming and J lost 3 bases, with 8 bases between them. CDR3 length: 13 residues. The CDR3 sequence: CASSISVYNEQFF. In nucleotides, the CDR3 is TGTGCCAGCAGTATAAGCGTCTACAATGAGCAGTTCTTC.

The V and J genes are TRBV5-1 and TRBJ2-5, with 8 bases identical to TRBD1. Germline CDR1 reads SGHRS; CDR2 reads YFSETQ. Trimming at V came to 0 bases and at J to 2 bases, leaving 6 bases not matched to a gene. The CDR3 contains 16 residues. The CDR3 nucleotides are TGCGCCAGCAGCTTGGTGGCAGGGGGCTTTCAAGAGACCCAGTACTTC. This encodes CASSLVAGGFQETQYF. The variable domain in full, with the rest retrieved from reference TRBV5-1 and TRBJ2-5, is KAGVTQTPRYLIKTRGQQVTLSCSPISGHRSVSWYQQTPGQGLQFLFEYFSETQRNKGNFPGRFSGRQFSNSRSEMNVSTLELGDSALYLCASSLVAGGFQETQYFGPGTRLLVL.

The chain has TRBV25-1 and TRBJ1-2; D gene uncertain. CDR3 length: 12 amino acids. Per the germline V gene, CDR1 is MGHDK and CDR2 is SYGVNS. Trimming stripped 8 bases from V and 5 bases from J, with 12 bases between. The CDR3 nucleotides are TGTGCCAGCCTACACGTCGGGTATGGCTACACCTTC. Amino acid sequence: CASLHVGYGYTF.

The chain links TRBV12-5 to TRBJ1-5, with TRBD1 as a possible D gene (6 bases). The germline V and J ends were trimmed by 0 bases and 2 bases, with 14 bases remaining between them. This CDR3 contains 17 residues. Per germline, CDR1 LGHNT and CDR2 FRNRAP. The DNA for the CDR3 is TGTGCTAGTGGTTTGGTACAGGGAGAGTTAGGCAATCAGCCCCAGCATTTT. Translated, it gives CASGLVQGELGNQPQHF. The full variable domain, with the rest looked up from reference TRBV12-5 and TRBJ1-5, is DARVTQTPRHKVTEMGQEVTMRCQPILGHNTVFWYRQTMMQGLELLAYFRNRAPLDDSGMPKDRFSAEMPDATLATLKIQPSEPRDSAVYFCASGLVQGELGNQPQHFGDGTRLSIL.

This clone was observed once. The chain is built from TRBV2 and TRBJ2-7, with TRBD1 matching 7 bases. Germline lookup yields CDR1 SNHLY and CDR2 FYNNEI. The CDR3 spans 14 residues. V lost 5 bases to trimming and J lost 0 bases; unmatched junction nucleotides: 4. The CDR3 bases are TGTGCCAGCAGTAACAGGGGAAGCTCCTACGAGCAGTACTTC. Its translation: CASSNRGSSYEQYF.

The V and J genes are TRBV9 and TRBJ1-1; no clear D. The CDR3 runs to 16 residues. Germline V lookup: CDR1 SGDLS, CDR2 YYNGEE. The V end was cut by 0 bases, the J end by 0 bases, with 12 bases between. DNA of the CDR3: TGTGCCAGCAGCGTAGATCCCTCCGGGATGAACACTGAAGCTTTCTTT. It translates to CASSVDPSGMNTEAFF.

The rearrangement uses TRBV6-5 and TRBJ1-1; 7 nucleotides match TRBD1. This CDR3 contains 16 residues. CDR1 is MNHEY and CDR2 is SVGAGI in the germline V gene. After removal of 2 bases from V and 0 bases from J, the junction contained 6 bases not matched to a gene. For the CDR3, the DNA is TGTGCCAGCAGTTACCCCCCGGGACAGTTGAACACTGAAGCTTTCTTT. Amino acid sequence: CASSYPPGQLNTEAFF.

The V and J genes are TRBV14 and TRBJ1-1; D is undetermined. Germline V gives CDR1 SGHDN, CDR2 FVKESK. This CDR3 spans 13 amino acids. V was pared by 10 bases and J by 0 bases, with 12 bases between. CDR3 region: CATEGPMNTEAFF. The CDR3 DNA is TGTGCCACCGAAGGCCCCATGAACACTGAAGCTTTCTTT.

This chain's CDR3 is CASSQVRGSGAFF. In DNA form, the CDR3 reads TGTGCCAGCAGCCAAGTCCGGGGTTCAGGCGCTTTCTTT. V and J are TRBV14 and TRBJ1-1; D call uncertain. Looked up from germline, CDR1 is SGHDN and CDR2 is FVKESK. The CDR3 spans 13 residues. Trimming shortened V by 1 base and J by 11 bases, and 14 bases separated the two germline ends.